This TCR beta chain was obtained from a study of neurological immune-mediated disorders. MiXCR, applied by TCRdb to the 5' RACE reads, yields one record per CDR3 protein. The sample has roughly 18,000 distinct CDR3 sequences; 12% to 15% are singletons. Germline V gene lookup returns CDR1 MNHEY and CDR2 SMNVEV (reference sequence). The V segment lost 7 bases and the J segment 10 bases; nucleotides outside the gene matches: 5. This CDR3 has 13 amino acids. In its sample, this clonotype was seen many times. The clonotype comes from a woman aged 55-75 years with HTLV-1-associated myelopathy (HAM/TSP). The sequenced sample was CD4+ T cells from blood. V is TRBV27 and J is TRBJ1-6, with 9 bases matching TRBD1. The CDR3 sequence is CASKGTGRSPLHF. CDR3 coding DNA: TGTGCCAGCAAGGGGACAGGGAGGTCACCCCTCCACTTT.